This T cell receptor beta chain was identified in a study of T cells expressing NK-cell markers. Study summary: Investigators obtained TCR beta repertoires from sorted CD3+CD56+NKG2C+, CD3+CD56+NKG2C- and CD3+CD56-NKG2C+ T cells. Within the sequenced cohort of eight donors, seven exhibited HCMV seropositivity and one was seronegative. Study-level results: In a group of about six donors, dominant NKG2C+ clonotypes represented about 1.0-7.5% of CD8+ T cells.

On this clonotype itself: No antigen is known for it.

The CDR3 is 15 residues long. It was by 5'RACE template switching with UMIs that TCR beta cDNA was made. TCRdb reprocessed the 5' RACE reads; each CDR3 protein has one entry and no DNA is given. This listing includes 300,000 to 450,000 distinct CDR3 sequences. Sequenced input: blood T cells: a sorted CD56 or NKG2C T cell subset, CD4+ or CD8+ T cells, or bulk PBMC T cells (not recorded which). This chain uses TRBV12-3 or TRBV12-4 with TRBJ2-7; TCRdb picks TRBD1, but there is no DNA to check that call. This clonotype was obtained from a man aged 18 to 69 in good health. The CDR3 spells CASSLTGGTSGEQYF.